The source of this T cell receptor beta chain is a study of blood T cells in healthy people across ages. CDR1 and CDR2 (germline): SQVTM, ANQGSEA. Trimming stripped 4 bases from V and 4 bases from J, with 13 bases between. CDR3 size: 13 residues. A second PCR, run for roughly 7 to 12 cycles, used a sample-barcoded 5' primer plus a J-beta primer mix. Using its own MiXCR run on the 5' RACE reads, TCRdb lists one record per CDR3 protein. The table records about 780,000 distinct CDR3 sequences, 35% to 60% of them present only once. The source material was blood. The clonotype originates from a man older than 75 in good health. The rearrangement uses TRBV29-1 and TRBJ1-1; D gene uncertain. This CDR3 is CSVVLAKGTEAFF. The CDR3 nucleotides are TGCAGCGTTGTGTTGGCTAAGGGCACTGAAGCTTTCTTT.